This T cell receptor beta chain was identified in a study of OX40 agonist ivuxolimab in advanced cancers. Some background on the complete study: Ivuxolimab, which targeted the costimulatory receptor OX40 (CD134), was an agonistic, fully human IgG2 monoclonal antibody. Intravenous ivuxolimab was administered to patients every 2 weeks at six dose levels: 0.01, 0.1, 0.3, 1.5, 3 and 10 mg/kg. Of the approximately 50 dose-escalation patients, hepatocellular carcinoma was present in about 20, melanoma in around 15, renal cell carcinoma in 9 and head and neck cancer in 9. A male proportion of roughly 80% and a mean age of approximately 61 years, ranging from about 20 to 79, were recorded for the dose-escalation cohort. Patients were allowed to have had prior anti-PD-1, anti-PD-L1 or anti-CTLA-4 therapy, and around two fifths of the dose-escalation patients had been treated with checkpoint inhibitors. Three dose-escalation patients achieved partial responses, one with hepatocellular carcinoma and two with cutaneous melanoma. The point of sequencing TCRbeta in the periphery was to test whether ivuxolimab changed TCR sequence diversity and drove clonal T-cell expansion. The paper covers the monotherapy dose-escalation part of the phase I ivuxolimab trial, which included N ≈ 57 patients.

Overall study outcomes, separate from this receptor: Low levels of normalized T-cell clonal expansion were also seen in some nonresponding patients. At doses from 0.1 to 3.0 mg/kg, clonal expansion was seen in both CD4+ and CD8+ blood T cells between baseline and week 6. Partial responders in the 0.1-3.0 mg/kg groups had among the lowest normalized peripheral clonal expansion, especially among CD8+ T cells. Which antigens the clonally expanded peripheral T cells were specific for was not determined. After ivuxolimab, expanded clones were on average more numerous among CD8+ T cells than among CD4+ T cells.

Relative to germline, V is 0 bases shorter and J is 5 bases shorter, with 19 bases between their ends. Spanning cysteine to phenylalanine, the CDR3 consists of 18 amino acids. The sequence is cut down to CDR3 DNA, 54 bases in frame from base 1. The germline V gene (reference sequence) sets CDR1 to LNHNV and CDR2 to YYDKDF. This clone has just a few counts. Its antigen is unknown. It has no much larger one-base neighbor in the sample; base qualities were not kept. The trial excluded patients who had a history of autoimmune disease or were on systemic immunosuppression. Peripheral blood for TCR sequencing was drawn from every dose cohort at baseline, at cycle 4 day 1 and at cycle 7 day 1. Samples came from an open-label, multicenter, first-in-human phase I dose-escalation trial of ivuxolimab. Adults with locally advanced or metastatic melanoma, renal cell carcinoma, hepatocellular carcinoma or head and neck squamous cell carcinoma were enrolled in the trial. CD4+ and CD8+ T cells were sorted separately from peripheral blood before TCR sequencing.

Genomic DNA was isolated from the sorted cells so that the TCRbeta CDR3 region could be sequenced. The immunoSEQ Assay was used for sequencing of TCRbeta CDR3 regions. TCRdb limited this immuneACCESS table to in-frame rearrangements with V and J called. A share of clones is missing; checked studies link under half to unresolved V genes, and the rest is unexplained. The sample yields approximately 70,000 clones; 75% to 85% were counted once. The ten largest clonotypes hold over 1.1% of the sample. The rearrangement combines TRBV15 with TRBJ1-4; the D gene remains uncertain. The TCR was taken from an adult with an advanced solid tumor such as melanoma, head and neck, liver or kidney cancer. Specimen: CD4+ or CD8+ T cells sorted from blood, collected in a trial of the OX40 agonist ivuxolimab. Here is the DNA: TGTGCCACCAGCAGAGATAACCCCTGGAGGCAGCAGAATGAAAAACTGTTTTTT. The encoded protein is CATSRDNPWRQQNEKLFF.